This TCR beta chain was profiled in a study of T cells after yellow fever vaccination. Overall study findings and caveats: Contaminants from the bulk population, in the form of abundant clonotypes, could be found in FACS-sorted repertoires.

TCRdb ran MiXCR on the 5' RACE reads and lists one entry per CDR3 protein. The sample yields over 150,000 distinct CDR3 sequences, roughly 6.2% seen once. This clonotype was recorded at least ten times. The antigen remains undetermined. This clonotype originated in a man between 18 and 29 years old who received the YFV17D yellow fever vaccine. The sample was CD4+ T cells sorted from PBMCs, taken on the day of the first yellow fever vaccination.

In nucleotides, the CDR3 is TGCAGCGTCCGGGAGGCCTACGAGCAGTACTTC. This gives the protein CSVREAYEQYF. The chain is built from TRBV29-1 and TRBJ2-7, with 7 bases matching TRBD2. Germline V lookup: CDR1 SQVTM, CDR2 ANQGSEA. V was clipped by 6 bases and J by 2 bases; unmatched bases: 1. CDR3 length: 11 amino acids.